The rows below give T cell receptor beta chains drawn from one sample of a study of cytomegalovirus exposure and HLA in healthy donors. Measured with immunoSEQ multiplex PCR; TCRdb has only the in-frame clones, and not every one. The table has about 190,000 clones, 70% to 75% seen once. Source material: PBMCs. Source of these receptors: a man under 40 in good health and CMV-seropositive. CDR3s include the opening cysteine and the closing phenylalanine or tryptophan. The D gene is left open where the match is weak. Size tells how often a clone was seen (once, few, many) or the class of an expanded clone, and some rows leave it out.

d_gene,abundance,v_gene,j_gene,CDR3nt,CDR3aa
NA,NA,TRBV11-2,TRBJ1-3,TGTGCCAGCAGCTTAGGTCTCTCTGGAAACACCATATATTTT,CASSLGLSGNTIYF
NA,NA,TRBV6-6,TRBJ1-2,TGTGCCAGCAGTTACTCGTTCCGGGGTGGCGGCTACACCTTC,CASSYSFRGGGYTF
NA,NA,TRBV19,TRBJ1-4,TGTGCCAGTATCCGGGGTGGGGGCCTAAATGAAAAACTGTTTTTT,CASIRGGGLNEKLFF
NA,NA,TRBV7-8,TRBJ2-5,TGTGCCAGCAGCTTACCCAGGGAAGAGACCCAGTACTTC,CASSLPREETQYF
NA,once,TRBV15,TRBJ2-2,TGTGCCACCAGCAGAGATCGGACAGAGGCAAACACCGGGGAGCTGTTTTTT,CATSRDRTEANTGELFF
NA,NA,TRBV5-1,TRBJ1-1,TGCGCCAGCCGCGAATTGGAGGGAGGGGGCACTGAAGCTTTCTTT,CASRELEGGGTEAFF
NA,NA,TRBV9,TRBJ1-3,TGTGCCAGCAGCCGGGTGGGGTCGGGGGGAAACACCATATATTTT,CASSRVGSGGNTIYF
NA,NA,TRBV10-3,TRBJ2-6,TGTGCCATCAAGGAGGGCACGGGTGGGGCCAACGTCCTGACTTTC,CAIKEGTGGANVLTF
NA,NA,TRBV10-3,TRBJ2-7,TGTGCCATCCATACCGGGACACCAAGCTACGAGCAGTACTTC,CAIHTGTPSYEQYF
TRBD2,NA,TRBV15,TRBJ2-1,TGTGCCACCAGCAATAGCGGGAACTACAATGAGCAGTTCTTC,CATSNSGNYNEQFF
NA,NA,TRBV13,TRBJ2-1,TGTGCCAGCAGCAGGGGGGGGGAGAATGAGCAGTTCTTC,CASSRGGENEQFF
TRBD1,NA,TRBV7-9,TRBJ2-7,TGTGCCAGCAGCTTAACTCGGGACAGGGGGAACGAGCAGTACTTC,CASSLTRDRGNEQYF
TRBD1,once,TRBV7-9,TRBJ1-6,TGTTCCAGCAGCTTACTCCGGGACAGGGTTTCACCCCTCCACTTT,CSSSLLRDRVSPLHF
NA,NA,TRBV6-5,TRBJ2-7,TGTGCCAGCAGAGGACACGCCTACGAGCAGTACTTC,CASRGHAYEQYF
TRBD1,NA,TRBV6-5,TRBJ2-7,TGTGCCAGCAGTGGCGGGGACAGGGGCTCCTACGAGCAGTACTTC,CASSGGDRGSYEQYF
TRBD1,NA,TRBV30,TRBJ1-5,TGTGCCTGGAGTGCCCCGGGACAGGGATTTGGCAATCAGCCCCAGCATTTT,CAWSAPGQGFGNQPQHF
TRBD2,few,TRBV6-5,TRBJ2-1,TGTGCCAGCAGCCTAGCGGGTTGGTCCAATGAGCAGTTCTTC,CASSLAGWSNEQFF
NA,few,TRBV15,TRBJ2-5,TGTGCCACCACCTCCGCGGACTTCCAAGAGACCCAGTACTTC,CATTSADFQETQYF
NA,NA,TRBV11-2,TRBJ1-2,TGTGCCAGCAGCGATAAGAGCGCCGCCAGCTATGGCTACACCTTC,CASSDKSAASYGYTF
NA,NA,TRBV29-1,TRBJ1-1,TGCAGCGTTGAACGGGGGAGCGCGACTGAAGCTTTCTTT,CSVERGSATEAFF
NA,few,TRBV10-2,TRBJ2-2,TGCGCCAGCAATGTGGGGGCTTCGAACACCGGGGAGCTGTTTTTT,CASNVGASNTGELFF
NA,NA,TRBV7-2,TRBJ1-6,TGTGCCAGCAGCTCCGCGCCCCTATCACCCCTCCACTTT,CASSSAPLSPLHF
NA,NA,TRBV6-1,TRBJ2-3,TGTGCCAGCAGTGACTACTGGACAGATACGCAGTATTTT,CASSDYWTDTQYF
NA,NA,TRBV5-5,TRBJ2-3,TGTGCCAGCAGCTTACCGGGAGGCACAGATACGCAGTATTTT,CASSLPGGTDTQYF
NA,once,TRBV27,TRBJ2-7,TGTGCCAGCAGGCCCTCAGGTTGGTACGAGCAGTACTTC,CASRPSGWYEQYF
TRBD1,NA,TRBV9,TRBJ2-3,TGTGCCAGCAGCGTAGATGGGACAGGGGCTGGGGCCCGCACAGATACGCAGTATTTT,CASSVDGTGAGARTDTQYF
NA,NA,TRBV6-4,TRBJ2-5,TGTGCCAGCAGTATTGACGGAGGGGTCCGAGAGACCCAGTACTTC,CASSIDGGVRETQYF
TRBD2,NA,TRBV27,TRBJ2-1,TGTGCCAGCTGTGGACTAGCGGGAGGAGTGGGGGAGCAGTTCTTC,CASCGLAGGVGEQFF
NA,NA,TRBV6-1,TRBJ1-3,TGTGCCAGCATCGCCGCCCAGGCTGGAAACACCATATATTTT,CASIAAQAGNTIYF
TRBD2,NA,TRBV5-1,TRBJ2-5,TGCGCCAGCAGCTTTAGCGGGGGGAACCAAGAGACCCAGTACTTC,CASSFSGGNQETQYF
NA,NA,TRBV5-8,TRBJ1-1,TGTGCCAGCAGCTTGGAAGGGGGAGACACTGAAGCTTTCTTT,CASSLEGGDTEAFF
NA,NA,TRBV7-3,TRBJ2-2,TGTGCCAGCAGCTTAATGGGCAGGGTGTCCGGGGAGCTGTTTTTT,CASSLMGRVSGELFF
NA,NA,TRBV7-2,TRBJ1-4,TGTGCCAGCAGCGGGGGGGGAACAGCGATTTGGGAAAAACTGTTTTTT,CASSGGGTAIWEKLFF
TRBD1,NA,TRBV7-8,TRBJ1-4,TGTGCCAGCAGCCCAGGGGACAGGCTTAATGAAAAACTGTTTTTT,CASSPGDRLNEKLFF
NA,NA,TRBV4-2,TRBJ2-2,TGTGCCAGCAGCCAAGATCAACAGGGGGGGCGGACCGGGGAGCTGTTTTTT,CASSQDQQGGRTGELFF
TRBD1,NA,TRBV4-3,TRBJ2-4,TGCGCCAGCAGCCAGCACCGGACAGGGGACATTCAGTACTTC,CASSQHRTGDIQYF
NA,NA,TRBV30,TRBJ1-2,TGTGCCTGGAGTGGAGGGTATGGCTACACCTTC,CAWSGGYGYTF
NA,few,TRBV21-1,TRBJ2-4,TGTGCCAGCAGCAAAGGGCCACAGGGGTGGGGCCACAAAAACATTCAGTACTTC,CASSKGPQGWGHKNIQYF
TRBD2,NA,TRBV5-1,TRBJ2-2,TGCGCCAGCAGCTTGGGGCTAGCGGGAGCCAACACCGGGGAGCTGTTTTTT,CASSLGLAGANTGELFF
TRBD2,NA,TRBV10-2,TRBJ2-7,TGCGCCAGCGTGTTGAAGCGGGAGGGGTACGAGCAGTACTTC,CASVLKREGYEQYF
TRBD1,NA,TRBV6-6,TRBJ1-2,TGTGCCAGCAGTAGCGGAGCAAGGGGGCTTTCTGGCTACACCTTC,CASSSGARGLSGYTF
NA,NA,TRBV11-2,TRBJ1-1,TGTGCCAGCAGCTCCCACACAAAACAGGGTTTTAAGAACACTGAAGCTTTCTTT,CASSSHTKQGFKNTEAFF
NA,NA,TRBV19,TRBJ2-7,TGTGCCAGCGCAGGGGTCTCCTACGAGCAGTACTTC,CASAGVSYEQYF
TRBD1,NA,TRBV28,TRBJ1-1,TGTGCCAGTCCTAAGACAGGGGACACTGAAGCTTTCTTT,CASPKTGDTEAFF
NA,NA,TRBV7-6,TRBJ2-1,TGTGCCAGCAGCTTTGGGAGCGGGCCCTACAATGAGCAGTTCTTC,CASSFGSGPYNEQFF